This T cell receptor beta chain was observed in a study of CXCR3-negative and CXCR3-positive naive CD8 T cells. On this clonotype: Its cognate antigen is unknown.

Cells that were CD45RO-CCR7+CD27+CD95- constituted naive CD8+ T cells. The CDR3 contains 13 residues. Germline CDR1 and CDR2: LNHDA and SQIVND (reference sequence). Preparation of TRB cDNA libraries relied on 5' RACE carrying UMI labels. TCRdb re-called the 5' RACE reads and gives one entry per CDR3 protein, without DNA. The repertoire table contains some 150,000 distinct CDR3 sequences. Findings and caveats of the study: Hydrophobicity of TRB CDR3s was greater in CXCR3-positive naive cells than in CXCR3-negative naive cells. The study found that naive CXCR3-negative and CXCR3-positive cells shared TRBV-TRBJ usage, while memory cells differed.

The sequenced sample was naive CXCR3+ CD8+ T cells from blood. The subset is: CD45RO-CCR7+CD27+CD95- naive CD8+ T cells expressing CXCR3 (TNR3+). The chain combines TRBV19 with TRBJ2-5. This TCR came from a human donor in good health. Some clones in this sample may be carry-over from other donors' samples. This chain's CDR3 is CASSIAWQETQYF.